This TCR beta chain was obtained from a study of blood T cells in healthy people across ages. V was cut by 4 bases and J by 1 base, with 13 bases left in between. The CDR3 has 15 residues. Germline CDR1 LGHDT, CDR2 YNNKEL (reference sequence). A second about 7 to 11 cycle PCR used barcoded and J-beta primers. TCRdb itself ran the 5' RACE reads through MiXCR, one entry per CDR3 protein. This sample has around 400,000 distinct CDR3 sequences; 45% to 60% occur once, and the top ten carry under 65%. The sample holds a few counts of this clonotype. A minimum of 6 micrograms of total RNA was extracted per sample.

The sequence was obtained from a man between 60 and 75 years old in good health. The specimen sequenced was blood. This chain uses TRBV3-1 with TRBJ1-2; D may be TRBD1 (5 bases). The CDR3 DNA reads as TGTGCCAGCAGCCGGAGGGGAGGGATTAACTATGGCTACACCTTC. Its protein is CASSRRGGINYGYTF.